This T cell receptor beta chain comes out of a study of post-analysis software for immune sequencing data. Study in general: Disease courses included relapsing-remitting, secondary progressive and progressive-relapsing multiple sclerosis.

Tagging with unique molecular identifiers was a feature of the TCR beta cDNA libraries. cDNA molecules numbering roughly 0.5 million came from about 0.94 to 9.7 million T cells. Each CDR3 protein is one row after TCRdb ran MiXCR on the PCR reads. This table holds some 800,000 distinct CDR3 sequences, 46% found once. CDR3 length equals 14 residues. J lost 5 bases, V lost 2 bases, and 5 bases had no gene match. Concerning this clonotype itself: The antigen is not known.

Study-level findings and limits: Included in a set of several TRBV segments more frequent in patients than controls were TRBV5-6, TRBV5-1 and TRBV20-1. Strong co-clustering by F measure was evident for samples that had been prepared in the same batch. Normalized Chao1 diversity was significantly reduced in patients versus controls.

The chain links TRBV12-3 or TRBV12-4 to TRBJ2-5; 7 nucleotides match TRBD2. The sample consisted of blood. This clonotype originated in a girl aged 5-17 years with multiple sclerosis. For the CDR3, the DNA is TGTGCCAGCAGTTTATTCGGGGGAGGGGAGACCCAGTACTTC. It translates to CASSLFGGGETQYF.